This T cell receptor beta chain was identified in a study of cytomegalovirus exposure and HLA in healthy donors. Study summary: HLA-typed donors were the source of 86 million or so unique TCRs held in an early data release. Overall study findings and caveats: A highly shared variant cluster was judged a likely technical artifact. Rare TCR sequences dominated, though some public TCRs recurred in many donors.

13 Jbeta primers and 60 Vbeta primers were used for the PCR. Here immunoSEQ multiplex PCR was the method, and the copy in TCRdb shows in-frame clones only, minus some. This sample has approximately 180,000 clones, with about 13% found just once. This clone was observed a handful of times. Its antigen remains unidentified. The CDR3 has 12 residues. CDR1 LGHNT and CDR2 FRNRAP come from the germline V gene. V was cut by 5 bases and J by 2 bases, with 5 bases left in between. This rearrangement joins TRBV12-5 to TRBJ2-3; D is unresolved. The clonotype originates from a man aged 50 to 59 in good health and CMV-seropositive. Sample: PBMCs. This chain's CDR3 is CASGPNTDTQYF. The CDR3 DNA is TGTGCTAGTGGTCCAAACACAGATACGCAGTATTTT.